What follows describes a single TCR beta chain. Its antigen is as yet unknown. Assay: immunoSEQ multiplex PCR; the TCRdb copy retains only in-frame clones and omits some. Of about 59,000 clones listed, around 77% are singletons. Ipilimumab CTLA-4 blockade and focal radiation were given to patients with chemo-refractory metastatic non-small-cell lung cancer. The data are from a study of radiotherapy plus CTLA-4 blockade in lung cancer. Across the study: Objective responses were recorded in 15% to 20% of patients, with disease control recorded in 25% to 35%. Points from the study as a whole: Interferon-beta, together with early blood T cell clone dynamics, reportedly best predicted response. Blood saw expansion of tumor-derived TCR clones after radiotherapy plus ipilimumab.

Germline CDR1 reads MNHEY; CDR2 reads SMNVEV (reference sequence). CDR3 length: 14 residues. Trimming stripped 5 bases from V and 9 bases from J, with 19 bases between. The chain employs TRBV27 and TRBJ2-5, with D possibly TRBD2 on 6 matching bases. This clonotype originated in a human donor with non-small cell lung cancer who had a complete response to radiotherapy plus ipilimumab. The source material was peripheral blood, sampled from a patient treated with radiotherapy plus ipilimumab. The CDR3 region has the DNA TGTGCCAGCAGTACCCTCTCCGGCGGGGCGGCCCAGTACTTC. Translation: CASSTLSGGAAQYF.